The T cell receptor beta chain under discussion was sequenced for a study of T-cell reconstitution after alpha-beta-depleted transplantation in children. Unique molecular identifiers were used in preparing the TCRbeta library. TCRdb ran MiXCR on the PCR reads and lists one entry per CDR3 protein. The sample consists of about 500,000 distinct CDR3 sequences, more than 9.5% of them appearing once. The CDR3 has 15 residues. With 8 bases removed from V and 9 bases from J, the gap between germline ends came to 22 bases. Germline CDR1 reads MDHEN; CDR2 reads SYDVKM. This rearrangement joins TRBV28 to TRBJ2-2; the D gene could be TRBD1 or TRBD2 (5 bases each). The clonotype originates from a female patient between 2 and 15 years old who had a stem cell transplant for aplastic anemia, so the T cells may come from the graft donor. Source: PBMCs, mostly from graft donor cells, taken 180 days after TCRalphabeta/CD19-depleted stem cell transplant. CDR3 residues: CASGYRLRGARELFF. In DNA form, the CDR3 reads TGTGCCAGCGGGTACCGCCTTCGGGGCGCCAGGGAGCTGTTTTTT.